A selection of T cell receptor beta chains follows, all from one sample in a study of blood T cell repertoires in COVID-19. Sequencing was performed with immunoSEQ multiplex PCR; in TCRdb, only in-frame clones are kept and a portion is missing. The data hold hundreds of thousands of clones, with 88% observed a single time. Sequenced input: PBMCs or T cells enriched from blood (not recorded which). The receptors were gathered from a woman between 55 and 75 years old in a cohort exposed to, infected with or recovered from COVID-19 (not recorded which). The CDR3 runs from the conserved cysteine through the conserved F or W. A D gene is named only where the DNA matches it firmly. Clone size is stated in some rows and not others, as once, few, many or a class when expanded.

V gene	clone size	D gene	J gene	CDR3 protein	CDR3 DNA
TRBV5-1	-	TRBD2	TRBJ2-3	CASSPGRSSGDTDTQYF	TGCGCCAGCAGCCCGGGCCGGTCTAGCGGTGACACAGATACGCAGTATTTT
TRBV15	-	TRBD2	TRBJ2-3	CATSRRTSGSTDTQYF	TGTGCCACCAGTCGAAGGACTAGCGGGAGCACAGATACGCAGTATTTT
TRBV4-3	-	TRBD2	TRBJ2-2	CASSQEAGAVSGELFF	TGCGCCAGCAGCCAAGAAGCGGGAGCGGTGTCCGGGGAGCTGTTTTTT
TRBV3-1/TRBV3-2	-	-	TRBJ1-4	CASSQANRTDINEKLFF	TGTGCCAGCAGCCAAGCTAATAGGACAGATATTAATGAAAAACTGTTTTTT
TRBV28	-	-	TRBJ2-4	CASSLVGEAKNIQYF	TGTGCCAGCAGTTTGGTCGGGGAGGCCAAAAACATTCAGTACTTC
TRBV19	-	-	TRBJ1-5	CASSERGKGNSNQPQHF	TGTGCCAGTAGTGAAAGAGGGAAGGGTAATAGCAATCAGCCCCAGCATTTT
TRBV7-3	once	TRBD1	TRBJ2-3	CASSLTGQGADTQYF	TGTGCCAGCAGCTTAACCGGACAGGGGGCGGATACGCAGTATTTT
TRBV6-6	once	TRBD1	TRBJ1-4	CASSLPGTGKTNEKLFF	TGTGCCAGCAGTCTCCCCGGGACAGGGAAAACTAATGAAAAACTGTTTTTT
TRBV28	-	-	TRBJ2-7	CASSLWGASGTTYEQYF	TGTGCCAGCAGTTTATGGGGGGCTAGCGGTACGACCTACGAGCAGTACTTC
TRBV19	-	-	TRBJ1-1	CASSIIGRGTEAFF	TGTGCCAGTAGTATTATAGGTAGAGGCACTGAAGCTTTCTTT
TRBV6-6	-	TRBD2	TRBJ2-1	CASSLAGLPNEQFF	TGTGCCAGCAGTCTAGCGGGACTTCCCAATGAGCAGTTCTTC
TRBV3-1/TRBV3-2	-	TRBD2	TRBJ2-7	CASSRSPYQPAGGTYEQYF	TGTGCCAGCAGCCGCAGCCCCTACCAGCCAGCGGGAGGGACTTACGAGCAGTACTTC
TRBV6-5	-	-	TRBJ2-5	CASSYSRGETQYF	TGTGCCAGCAGTTACTCGAGGGGGGAGACCCAGTACTTC
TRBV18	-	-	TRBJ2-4	CASSLRELSYIQYF	TGTGCCAGCTCACTTCGGGAGTTGAGTTACATTCAGTACTTC
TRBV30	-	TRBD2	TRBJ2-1	CAGGGFLAGKSYNEQFF	TGTGCCGGGGGGGGGTTTCTAGCGGGCAAATCCTACAATGAGCAGTTCTTC
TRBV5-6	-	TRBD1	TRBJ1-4	CASSWNPGGVNEKLFF	TGTGCCAGCAGCTGGAACCCAGGGGGCGTTAATGAAAAACTGTTTTTT
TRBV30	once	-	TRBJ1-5	CAWSEGGASNQPQHF	TGTGCCTGGAGTGAGGGGGGGGCCAGCAATCAGCCCCAGCATTTT
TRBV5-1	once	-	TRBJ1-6	CASSLVSTGGNNSPLHF	TGCGCCAGCAGCTTGGTTTCGACAGGAGGAAATAATTCACCCCTCCACTTT
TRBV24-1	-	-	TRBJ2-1	CATSDRTVSSYNEQFF	TGTGCCACCAGTGACAGGACAGTGAGCTCCTACAATGAGCAGTTCTTC
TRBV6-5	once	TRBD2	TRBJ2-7	CASSLGTSATYEQYF	TGTGCCAGCAGTCTTGGGACTAGCGCCACCTACGAGCAGTACTTC
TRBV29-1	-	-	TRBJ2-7	CSVEGGSPSSYEQYF	TGCAGCGTTGAGGGGGGTAGCCCTTCCTCCTACGAGCAGTACTTC
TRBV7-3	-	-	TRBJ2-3	CASSLTPGISTDTQYF	TGTGCCAGCAGCTTAACCCCGGGGATTAGCACAGATACGCAGTATTTT
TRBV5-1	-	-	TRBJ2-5	CASSLDASGVGETQYF	TGCGCCAGCAGCTTGGACGCGTCGGGAGTCGGCGAGACCCAGTACTTC
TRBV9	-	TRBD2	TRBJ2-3	CASSPRRLAGGQDTQYF	TGTGCCAGCAGCCCCCGTAGACTAGCGGGAGGTCAAGATACGCAGTATTTT
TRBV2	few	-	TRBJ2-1	CASSETGWSSYNEQFF	TGTGCCAGCAGTGAAACGGGATGGAGCTCCTACAATGAGCAGTTCTTC
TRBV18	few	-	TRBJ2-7	CASSPGNSYEQYF	TGTGCCAGCTCACCGGGCAACTCCTACGAGCAGTACTTC
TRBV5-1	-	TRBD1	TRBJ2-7	CASSPRTGNYEQYF	TGCGCCAGCAGCCCGCGGACAGGGAACTACGAGCAGTACTTC